Below are 5 T cell receptor beta chains sequenced from a single sample in a study of T cells in Graves' hyperthyroidism and ophthalmopathy. Amplification targeted TCR beta CDR3 regions from RNA transcripts. An initial round of RT-PCR targeting the TCR CDR3 relied on the HTBI primer set. TCRdb fed the multiplex PCR reads into MiXCR, producing one record per CDR3 protein. The sample records about 96,000 distinct CDR3 sequences, about half being singletons. Sequencing was carried out using blood. The source of these receptors is a woman between 40 and 50 years old with Graves' hyperthyroidism.

This clonotype came up many times. The V and J genes are TRBV10-1 and TRBJ2-7, with D possibly being TRBD1 (6 bases). Germline-derived CDR1 and CDR2 are WNHNN and SYGVQD (reference sequence). V was trimmed by 5 bases and J by 2 bases, leaving 7 bases between them. The CDR3 covers 12 residues. The CDR3 reads CASSQGTYEQYF. The CDR3 coding sequence is TGCGCCAGCAGTCAGGGGACCTACGAGCAGTACTTC.

The gene calls are TRBV2 and TRBJ1-1, with a tentative D call TRBD1 (6 bases). The V gene's germline CDR1 is SNHLY and CDR2 FYNNEI. Trimming cost V 4 bases and J 0 bases, with 6 bases left between them. This CDR3 contains 13 residues. The CDR3 loop is CASSAGVNTEAFF. CDR3 nucleotide sequence: TGTGCCAGCAGTGCAGGGGTGAACACTGAAGCTTTCTTT.

This clonotype was observed many times. V is TRBV5-1 and J is TRBJ2-7, with 7 bases aligning to TRBD1. From germline, CDR1 is SGHRS and CDR2 YFSETQ. This CDR3 is built from 14 residues. V shed 0 bases and J 7 bases; nucleotides not matched to a gene: 7. CDR3 sequence: CASSLGGTAEEQYF. The CDR3 DNA is TGCGCCAGCAGCTTGGGAGGGACAGCCGAGGAGCAGTACTTC.

For this clonotype: This may be a read error, as it is one base from a much larger clone. The chain is built from TRBV9 and TRBJ1-2; D uncertain. Trimming removed 4 bases at V and 6 bases at J, with 16 bases between. The germline gives CDR1 SGDLS, CDR2 YYNGEE. CDR3 length: 14 amino acids. The CDR3 here is CASSQSGRNHGYTF. CDR3 coding DNA: TGTGCCAGCAGCCAGTCCGGGAGAAACCATGGCTACACCTTC.

This clonotype was observed many times. The chain joins TRBV29-1 to TRBJ2-3; 14 bases match TRBD2. Per the germline V gene, CDR1 is SQVTM and CDR2 is ANQGSEA. CDR3 size: 16 residues. With 4 bases clipped from V and 4 bases from J, the junction kept 7 bases outside the gene matches. Here the CDR3 reads CSVGGTSGSMADTQYF. The CDR3 DNA is TGCAGCGTTGGAGGGACTAGCGGGAGTATGGCAGATACGCAGTATTTT.